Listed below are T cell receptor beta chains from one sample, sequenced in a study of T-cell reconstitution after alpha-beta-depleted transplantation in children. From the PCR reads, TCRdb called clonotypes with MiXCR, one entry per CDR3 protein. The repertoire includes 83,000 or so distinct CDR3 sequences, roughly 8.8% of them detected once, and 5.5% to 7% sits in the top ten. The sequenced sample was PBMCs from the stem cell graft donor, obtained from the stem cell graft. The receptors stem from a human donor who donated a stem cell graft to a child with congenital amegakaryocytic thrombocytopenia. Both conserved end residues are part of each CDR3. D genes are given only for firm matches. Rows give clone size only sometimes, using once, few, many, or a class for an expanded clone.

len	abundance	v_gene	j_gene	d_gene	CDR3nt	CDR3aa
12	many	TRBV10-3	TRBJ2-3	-	TGTGCCATCAGTGAGCGGGGAGATACGCAGTATTTT	CAISERGDTQYF
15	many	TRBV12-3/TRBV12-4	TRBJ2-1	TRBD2	TGTGCCAGCAGTTTGATGCAGCGGGGGGGCAATGAGCAGTTCTTC	CASSLMQRGGNEQFF
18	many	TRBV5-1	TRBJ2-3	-	TGCGCCAGCAGCCTCACCCCGGGACACCAATCCGTCACAGATACGCAGTATTTT	CASSLTPGHQSVTDTQYF
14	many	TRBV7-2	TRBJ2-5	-	TGTGCCAGCAGCTTAGGGTCTAGGGGGGAGACCCAGTACTTC	CASSLGSRGETQYF
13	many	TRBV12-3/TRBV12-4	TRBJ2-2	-	TGTGCCAGCCAGAATATAAGGTCCGGGGAGCTGTTTTTT	CASQNIRSGELFF
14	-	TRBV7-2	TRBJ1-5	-	TGTGCCAGCAGCCCCGGGACGGGATCACGGCCCCAGCATTTT	CASSPGTGSRPQHF
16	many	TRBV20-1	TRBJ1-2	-	TGCAGTGCTAGAGTGGTGAAGAGGGGACCCCTCTATGGCTACACCTTC	CSARVVKRGPLYGYTF
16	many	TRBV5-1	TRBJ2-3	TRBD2	TGCGCCAGCAGCCTGGGACTAGCGGGGCCCACAGATACGCAGTATTTT	CASSLGLAGPTDTQYF
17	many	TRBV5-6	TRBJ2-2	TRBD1	TGTGCCAGCAGCCCACAACAGGGGCGACTTAACACCGGGGAGCTGTTTTTT	CASSPQQGRLNTGELFF
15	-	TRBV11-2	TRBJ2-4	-	TGTGCCAGCAGCTTAGAGGTGTCAGCCAAAAACATTCAGTACTTC	CASSLEVSAKNIQYF
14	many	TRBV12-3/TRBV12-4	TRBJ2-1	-	TGTGCCAGCACCCGGGGGCCCGGCTACAATGAGCAGTTCTTC	CASTRGPGYNEQFF
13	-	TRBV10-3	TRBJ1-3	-	TGTGCCATCAGCCCAGGGTGGGGAAACACCATATATTTT	CAISPGWGNTIYF
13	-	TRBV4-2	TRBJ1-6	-	TGTGCCAGCAGCCGCGTAGAAAATTCACCCCTCCACTTT	CASSRVENSPLHF
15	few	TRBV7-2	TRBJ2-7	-	TGTGCCAGCAGCACTGGTATTAGGGGGGGCTACGAGCAGTACTTC	CASSTGIRGGYEQYF
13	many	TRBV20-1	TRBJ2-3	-	TGCAGTGCAAGATATGATTTGACAGATACGCAGTATTTT	CSARYDLTDTQYF
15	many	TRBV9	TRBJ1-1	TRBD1	TGTGCCAGCAGCCTTCGGACAGGATGGAACACTGAAGCTTTCTTT	CASSLRTGWNTEAFF
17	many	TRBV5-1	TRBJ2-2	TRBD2	TGCGCCAGCAGCTTTCCTGTAGCGGGACTGAACACCGGGGAGCTGTTTTTT	CASSFPVAGLNTGELFF
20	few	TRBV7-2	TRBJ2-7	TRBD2	TGTGCCAGCAGCTTAGCTCGGGCTAGCGGGAGGGCTCCAAGCTCCTACGAGCAGTACTTC	CASSLARASGRAPSSYEQYF
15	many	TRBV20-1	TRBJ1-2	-	TGCAGTGCTAGAGACTCCAGCGGGGCCCTATATGGCTACACCTTC	CSARDSSGALYGYTF
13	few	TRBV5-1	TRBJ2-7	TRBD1	TGCGCCAGCAGCCCGGGACAGTGGGACGAGCAGTACTTC	CASSPGQWDEQYF
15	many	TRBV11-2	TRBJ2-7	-	TGTGCCAGCAGCGCCGAAACCGGACGGACGATCGAGCAGTACTTC	CASSAETGRTIEQYF
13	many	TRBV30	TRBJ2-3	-	TGTGCCTGGAGCGGAGCGTCCCCAGATACGCAGTATTTT	CAWSGASPDTQYF
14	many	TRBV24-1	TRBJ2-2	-	TGTGCCACCAGTGATTTTGGAGGGACCGGGGAGCTGTTTTTT	CATSDFGGTGELFF
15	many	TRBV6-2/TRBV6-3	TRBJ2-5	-	TGTGCCAGCAGTTACTCGAGGGCCAGCCAAGAGACCCAGTACTTC	CASSYSRASQETQYF
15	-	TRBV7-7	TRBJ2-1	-	TGTGCCAGCAGCTTAGGTTCAGGGGGGGCGGGTGAGCAGTTCTTC	CASSLGSGGAGEQFF
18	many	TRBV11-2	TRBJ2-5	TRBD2	TGTGCCAGCAGCTTATATTCTAGCGGGGGGGCGTACCAAGAGACCCAGTACTTC	CASSLYSSGGAYQETQYF
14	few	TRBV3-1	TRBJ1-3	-	TGTGCCAGCAGCCCAGGAGGAGCGAGAAACACCATATATTTT	CASSPGGARNTIYF
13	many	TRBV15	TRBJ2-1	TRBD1	TGTGCCACCAGCAGTGGGACAGGGTACGAGCAGTTCTTC	CATSSGTGYEQFF
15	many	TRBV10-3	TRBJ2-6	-	TGTGCCATCAGTGAGTCGGACTCTGGGGCCAACGTCCTGACTTTC	CAISESDSGANVLTF
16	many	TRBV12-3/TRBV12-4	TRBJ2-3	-	TGTGCCACCTCAACCTTCGGCGCATCTAGCACAGATACGCAGTATTTT	CATSTFGASSTDTQYF
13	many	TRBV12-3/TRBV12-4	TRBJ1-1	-	TGTGCCAGCGGACGACGGACCTATACTGAAGCTTTCTTT	CASGRRTYTEAFF
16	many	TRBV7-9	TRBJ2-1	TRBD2	TGTGCCAGCAGCCCTCCCACTAGCGGGGGCCACAATGAGCAGTTCTTC	CASSPPTSGGHNEQFF
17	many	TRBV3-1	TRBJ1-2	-	TGTGCCAGCAGCCAAGATGCCCTGGGGGGAACTAACTATGGCTACACCTTC	CASSQDALGGTNYGYTF
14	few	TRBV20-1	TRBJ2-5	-	TGCAGTGCTAGAGACCCGACGGGTTTATGGACCCAGTACTTC	CSARDPTGLWTQYF
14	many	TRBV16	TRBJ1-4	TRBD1	TGTGCCAGCAGCCGGGACAGGATTAATGAAAAACTGTTTTTT	CASSRDRINEKLFF
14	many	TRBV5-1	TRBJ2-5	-	TGCGCCAGCAGCTTGGGACAGGAGCAAGAGACCCAGTACTTC	CASSLGQEQETQYF
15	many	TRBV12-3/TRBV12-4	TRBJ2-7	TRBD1	TGTGCCAGCAGTTTGAGGGGACAGGGGCCCAACGAGCAGTACTTC	CASSLRGQGPNEQYF
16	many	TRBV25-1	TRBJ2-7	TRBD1	TGTGCCAGCAGTGCTCTTATCGACAGGGGATCACGCGAGCAGTACTTC	CASSALIDRGSREQYF
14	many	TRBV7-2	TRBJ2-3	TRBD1	TGTGCCAGCAGCTTAGAGAGGGCAGGGGGTACGCAGTATTTT	CASSLERAGGTQYF
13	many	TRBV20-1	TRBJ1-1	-	TGCAGTGCTAGACTGGGGTTGGACACTGAAGCTTTCTTT	CSARLGLDTEAFF
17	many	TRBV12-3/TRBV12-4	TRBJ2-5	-	TGTGCCAGCAGTCCTCTATGGGGGGGGCAAAACCAAGAGACCCAGTACTTC	CASSPLWGGQNQETQYF
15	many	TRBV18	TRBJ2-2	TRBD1	TGTGCCAGCTCTCAAGGGACAGGGAACACCGGGGAGCTGTTTTTT	CASSQGTGNTGELFF
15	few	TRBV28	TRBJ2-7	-	TGTGCCAGCAGTTCGCGGGACTCTCAACCCTACGAGCAGTACTTC	CASSSRDSQPYEQYF
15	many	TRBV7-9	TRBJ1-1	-	TGTGCCAGCAGCGACCGGGGGCGCGAGAACACTGAAGCTTTCTTT	CASSDRGRENTEAFF
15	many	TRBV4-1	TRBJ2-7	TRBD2	TGCGCCAGCAGCCAAGTCCCGGGAGGAACCTACGAGCAGTACTTC	CASSQVPGGTYEQYF
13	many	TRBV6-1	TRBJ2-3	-	TGTGCCAGCAGGGGGCCCCGCACAGATACGCAGTATTTT	CASRGPRTDTQYF
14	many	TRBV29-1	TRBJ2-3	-	TGCAGCGTTATGGGTCAGGGTAACACAGATACGCAGTATTTT	CSVMGQGNTDTQYF
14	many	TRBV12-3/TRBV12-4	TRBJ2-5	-	TGTGCCAGCAGTTTAGGACGGCCGCAGGGGACCCAGTACTTC	CASSLGRPQGTQYF
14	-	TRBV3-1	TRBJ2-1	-	TGTGCCAGCAGCCGAGGCAGTTTTGGGGATGAGCAGTTCTTC	CASSRGSFGDEQFF
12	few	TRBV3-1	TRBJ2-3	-	TGTGCCAGCAGCCAATCGTCAGATACGCAGTATTTT	CASSQSSDTQYF
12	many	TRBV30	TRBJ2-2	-	TGTGCCTGGAGTGTAGTGGCCGGGGAGCTGTTTTTT	CAWSVVAGELFF
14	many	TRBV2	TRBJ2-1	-	TGTGCCAGCAGTGGTACCCCGGGCTATAATGAGCAGTTCTTC	CASSGTPGYNEQFF
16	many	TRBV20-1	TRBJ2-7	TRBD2	TGCAGTGCCGACAAACTTCCTAGCGGGGGAACCTACGAGCAGTACTTC	CSADKLPSGGTYEQYF
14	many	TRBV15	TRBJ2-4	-	TGTGCCACCAGCAGAGATAACAGGAGGGACATTCAGTACTTC	CATSRDNRRDIQYF
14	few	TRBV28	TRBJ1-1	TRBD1	TGTGCCAGCAGGGCCGGGACAGTGAACACTGAAGCTTTCTTT	CASRAGTVNTEAFF